This T cell receptor beta chain was sequenced during a study of cytomegalovirus exposure and HLA in healthy donors (dated by TCRdb to 2016 to 2017). With respect to the entire study: According to an earlier analysis of 587 of the donors, about 179 million T cells yielded some 120 million unique TCR beta sequences and around 280 Gb of sequence data. An early release covering roughly 580 HLA-typed donors comprised 250 to 350 gigabases of sequencing data and 85 million or so unique TCR sequences. The genetic ancestry cluster associated with self-reported Caucasian donors included approximately 85% of the approximately 410 genotyped donors. The study aimed to test whether signatures of past pathogen exposure could be identified by cataloging public T cell receptors. The study profiled the T cell repertoires of more than 500 subjects by immunosequencing and related them to cytomegalovirus serostatus. Besides the first cohort of roughly 700 subjects, a separate validation cohort made up of roughly 120 different subjects was used. To predict cytomegalovirus infection status, the study brought together high-throughput TCR immunosequencing, statistical association of individual TCRs with disease status, and machine learning. A later analysis re-examined previously published TCR beta repertoires from more than 600 donors and added high-resolution HLA genotyping to investigate patterns of TCR occurrence. In the later analysis, no new phenotypic data were used to find candidate immune exposures; instead, reliance was placed on TCR beta sequences and their occurrence across donors. To decide whether each TCR beta V gene segment behaved as functional or pseudogenic, an earlier analysis of approximately 600 of the donors relied on high-throughput TCR beta sequencing. Alongside the repertoire data, information on donor age, sex, ethnicity and CMV serostatus was compiled. A later genetic analysis took genome-wide SNP genotypes for about 65% of the roughly 670 donors and used that subset as a discovery cohort. Every discovery cohort repertoire had been produced on one sequencing platform. HLA typing included class I and class II loci at four-digit resolution. Typing coverage differed by locus: A, B, C, DRB1 and DQB1 were typed in about 629-630 donors, DQA1 in about 500, DPA1 in some 610, and DPB1 in 472. Four to six DR-DQ haplotypes were handled as single units for association and clustering, since linkage in the cohort was strong. Among some 410 genotyped donors of the cohort, an average of approximately 220,000 unique TCR beta nucleotide sequences was sequenced per donor, of which approximately 19% were non-productive.

The cohort was made up of 666 healthy bone marrow donors. At the time of sampling, all cohort members were nominally healthy, though unrecorded immune exposures were likely present. The donor tested CMV seropositive, placing the donor among the roughly 270 seropositive members of the cohort. A peripheral blood sample was collected from each donor, and TCR beta sequencing was performed on peripheral blood mononuclear cells. The Qiagen DNeasy Blood Extraction Kit was used to extract genomic DNA from the blood cell samples. Libraries were built with the immunoSEQ multiplex PCR assay. The multiplex PCR relied on a mix of 60 forward primers for TCR Vbeta segments and 13 reverse primers for TCR Jbeta segments. The CDR3 region of rearranged TCR beta genes was amplified from genomic DNA with a multiplex PCR assay. The Illumina HiSeq System was used to sequence the amplified TCR beta libraries as 87-base-pair reads. Regarding the original processing steps: Across the 670 or so repertoires, a later analysis counted 75 million to 90 million unique TCR beta chains, roughly 11 million of which were shared by at least two donors. A nearest-neighbor algorithm error-corrected the raw reads and collapsed the reads into unique sequences, merging closely related sequences to remove PCR and sequencing errors. To assign V, D and J gene segments, CDR3 sequences were aligned to IMGT reference sequences. Each retained sequence needed at least a six-nucleotide match to both a V gene segment and a J gene segment. A rearrangement counted as productive if the CDR3 had no stop codons and remained in frame with V and J, and every other rearrangement counted as non-productive. CDR3 was defined by IMGT convention, running from the second conserved V-encoded cysteine to the conserved J-encoded phenylalanine. The earlier analysis of about 610 of the donors excluded any sequence lacking an unambiguous match to a single V gene segment. An earlier analysis of some 500 of the donors classified V segments as functional when productive rearrangements were above 56.7% and as segregating when the standard deviation between donors was above 5%. A statistical classification framework was built to diagnose cytomegalovirus status from the catalog of TCR beta chain sequences. In a later analysis, TCR nucleotide sequences were compared against IMGT/GENE-DB human TR gene sequences so that V and J genes could be assigned. The TCRdist pipeline was used in a later analysis to assign CDR3 sequences and most-parsimonious VDJ recombination scenarios. A later analysis defined each TCR beta chain by its CDR3 amino acid sequence plus V-gene family, and excluded reads lacking a unique V-gene family. To address suspected cross-contamination and a sequencing artifact, a later analysis removed 550 to 750 highly shared, low-generation-probability nucleotide sequences. In a later analysis, a clonal expansion index for each public chain was calculated from normalized within-repertoire ranks of inferred template counts. A later analysis computed generation probabilities with a VDJ recombination model fitted to out-of-frame rearrangements, and checked the results against IGoR. In a later analysis, TCR-TCR, TCR-HLA and TCR-CMV co-occurrence was scored with hypergeometric tests, and a repertoire-size bias correction was applied to TCR pairs. A later analysis estimated false discovery rates by permuting HLA or CMV assignments 20 times. In a later analysis, co-occurring TCRs were grouped with DBSCAN, and TCRdist sequence similarity was added when clustering was performed within HLA-allele-positive subsets. Repertoires with fewer than 30,000 or more than 120,000 public chains, plus five repertoires with anomalous nucleotide sharing, were excluded from co-occurrence clustering. TCRdb provides this immuneACCESS table in a form limited to in-frame rearrangements. Some clones are lacking; in checked studies, under half of them reflect an unresolved V gene, and why the rest are absent is not known. V and J calls plus clone size are reproduced from that table; the DNA served to infer D and trimming. In this sample the table shows 100,000 to 150,000 clones, 70% to 90% of which occur a single time. 20% of the sample is in the top ten clones.

A word on this clone: What this receptor recognizes is not known. Base quality data are lacking; no much larger clone is found one base away.

Study-wide findings and limitations: The authors suggested that the approach could potentially be extended to other disease states and immunological phenotypes. In a later analysis, 15,000 to 20,000 TCR beta sequences were associated with specific HLA alleles at a false discovery rate of 0.05. The study listed 170 or so TCR beta chains as associated with cytomegalovirus. Immune exposure information for the cohort was limited to CMV serostatus. According to a later analysis, TCR association rates differed among HLA loci, with DRB1 alleles showing the most associated TCRs and HLA-C alleles showing the fewest. Correlated functional status among segregating V segments might be attributable to linkage disequilibrium, but an unknown experimental factor could not be ruled out. In a later genetic analysis, fewer N-insertions in productive TCRs were reported among donors in an Asian-associated ancestry cluster than the roughly 700-donor mean. In a later analysis, HLA-associated TCR beta chains showed more clonal expansion and lower generation probabilities than non-associated chains that were equally common. A group of highly shared sequence variants was considered likely to be a technical artifact of the sequencing pipeline. The earlier analysis of about 600 of the donors excluded fewer than 20 rarely observed V segments, including chromosome 9 orphons, because counts were too low. Presence/absence analyses assumed roughly uniform sequencing depth across donors, an assumption that may not hold. In vitro tests confirmed that three of the cytomegalovirus-associated TCR beta chains recognize cytomegalovirus antigens. In a later analysis, most CMV-associated TCR beta chains were found to appear HLA-restricted, with HLA associations seemingly driven largely by CMV exposure. When HLA alleles, especially DR and DQ, strongly co-occurred, TCR associations were difficult to assign to individual alleles. The classifier was reported to diagnose cytomegalovirus status with high specificity and sensitivity in both the original cohort and the validation cohort. In an earlier analysis of approximately 590 of the donors, most TCR beta V segments appeared in productive rearrangements about 87% or about 30% of the time, broadly matching IMGT annotations. A later genetic analysis associated a missense DCLRE1C variant with V-gene and J-gene trimming of TCR beta chains, and an independent cohort replicated the association. Because HLA typing was missing for some donors at each locus, association tests included only the typed subset. Only TCR beta chains were sequenced in this cohort, and the absence of alpha or paired-chain data limited detectable features. Because the 87-base-pair reads could not distinguish some IMGT-functional V segments, including TRBV6-2 and TRBV6-3, those segments were excluded. A further reported finding was that TCR beta sequences accurately predicted the HLA-A and HLA-B alleles for most subjects in the first cohort. Several of the top co-occurrence clusters appeared to be linked to parvovirus B19, influenza, CMV and Epstein-Barr virus, according to a later analysis. While some public TCRs were present in many individuals, most TCR sequences turned up only very rarely across donors.

The junction shows trimming of 5 bases on V and 1 base on J, plus 11 bases between the germline ends. Reading from cysteine to phenylalanine, the CDR3 counts 14 amino acids. Only the CDR3 portion is preserved as DNA: 42 bases, with reading frame beginning at the first base. CDR1 and CDR2, looked up from the germline V gene (reference sequence), are MNHNY and SVGAGI. The sample comprised PBMCs. The sequence joins TRBV6-6 to TRBJ1-1; the D segment could be TRBD1, given 5 matching bases. The receptor's source is a man younger than 30 in good health and CMV-seropositive. The base sequence is TGTGCCAGCAGTCCTCCAGGGAAGAACACTGAAGCTTTCTTT. Translated, this is CASSPPGKNTEAFF.